The present T cell receptor beta chain was sequenced within a study of T-cell memory formation after mild COVID-19. Background on the study: There were largely donor-specific TCR clusters. Overall study findings and caveats: Pre-infection memory held some responding clones, suggesting pre-existing cross-reactive T cells responded. Clones that contracted from day 15 to 85 were balanced CD4/CD8, while later expanders leaned CD4+.

This clonotype was counted only a few times. Its antigen is undetermined. CDR3 length: 14 residues. CDR1 and CDR2 from the germline V gene are SQVTM and ANQGSEA. The trim removed 7 bases at V and 3 bases at J, leaving 9 bases unmatched. From the 5' RACE reads, TCRdb called clonotypes with MiXCR, one entry per CDR3 protein. The top ten hold less than 15% of the sample, which has about 150,000 distinct CDR3 sequences, about 15% seen once. The chain combines TRBV29-1 with TRBJ2-3, with 8 nucleotides matching TRBD1. The sample was PBMCs or a T cell subset sorted from them (not recorded which). The sequence was collected from an adult woman who had mild COVID-19 (a few samples of this study predate the infection). Cell type and time point are not known. This CDR3 is CSGTGQEVTDTQYF. The CDR3 DNA follows: TGCAGCGGAACGGGACAGGAGGTTACAGATACGCAGTATTTT.